This T cell receptor beta chain was profiled in a study of T cells in Graves' hyperthyroidism and ophthalmopathy. Germline lookup yields CDR1 MNHEY and CDR2 SMNVEV (reference sequence). This CDR3 contains 14 residues. Trimming stripped 0 bases from V and 5 bases from J, with 10 bases between. Using RNA transcripts as the source, TCR beta CDR3 regions were amplified. An initial round of RT-PCR targeting the TCR CDR3 relied on the HTBI primer set. From the multiplex PCR reads, TCRdb called clonotypes with MiXCR, one entry per CDR3 protein. The sample has about 480,000 distinct CDR3 sequences; approximately 15% are singletons.

The sequenced material came from blood. This clonotype was obtained from a woman under 30 with Graves' hyperthyroidism. The chain combines TRBV27 with TRBJ2-5; a weak D match, TRBD2 (5 bases). CDR3 amino acids: CASSLSGMGETQYF. The CDR3 nucleotides are TGTGCCAGCAGTTTATCCGGGATGGGGGAGACCCAGTACTTC.